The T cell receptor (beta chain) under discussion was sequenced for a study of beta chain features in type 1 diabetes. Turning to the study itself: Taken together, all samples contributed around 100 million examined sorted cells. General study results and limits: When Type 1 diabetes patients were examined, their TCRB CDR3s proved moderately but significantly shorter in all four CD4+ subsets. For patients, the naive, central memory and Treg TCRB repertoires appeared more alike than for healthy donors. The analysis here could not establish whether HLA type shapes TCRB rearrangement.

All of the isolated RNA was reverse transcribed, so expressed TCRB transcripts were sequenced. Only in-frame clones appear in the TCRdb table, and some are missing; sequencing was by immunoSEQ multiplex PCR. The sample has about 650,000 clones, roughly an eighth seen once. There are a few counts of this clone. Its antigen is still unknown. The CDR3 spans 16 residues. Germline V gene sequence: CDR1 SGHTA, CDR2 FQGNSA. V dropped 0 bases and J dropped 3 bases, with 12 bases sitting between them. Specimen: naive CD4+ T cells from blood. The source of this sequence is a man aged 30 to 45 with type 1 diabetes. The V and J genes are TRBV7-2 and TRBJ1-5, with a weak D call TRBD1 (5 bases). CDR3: CASSLALGHANQPQHF. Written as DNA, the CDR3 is TGTGCCAGCAGCTTAGCGCTTGGACACGCCAATCAGCCCCAGCATTTT.